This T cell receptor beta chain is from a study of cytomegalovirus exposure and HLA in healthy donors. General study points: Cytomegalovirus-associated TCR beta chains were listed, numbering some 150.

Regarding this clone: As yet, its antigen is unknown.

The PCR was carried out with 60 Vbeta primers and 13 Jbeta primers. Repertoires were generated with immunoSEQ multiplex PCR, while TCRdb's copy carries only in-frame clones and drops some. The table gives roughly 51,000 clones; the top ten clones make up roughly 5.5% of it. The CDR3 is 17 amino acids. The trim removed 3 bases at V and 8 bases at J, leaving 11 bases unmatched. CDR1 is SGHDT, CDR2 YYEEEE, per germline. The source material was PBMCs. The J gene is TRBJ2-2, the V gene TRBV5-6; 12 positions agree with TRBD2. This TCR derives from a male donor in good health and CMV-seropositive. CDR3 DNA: TGTGCCAGCAGCTCCCAAGGACTAGCGGGAAGTTCGGGGGAGCTGTTTTTT. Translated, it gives CASSSQGLAGSSGELFF.